One and the same sample provided the 17 T cell receptor beta chains below, sequenced in a study of blood T cell repertoires in COVID-19. Produced via immunoSEQ multiplex PCR; TCRdb's table is partial and in-frame only. The top ten clones hold 1.9% of a sample with around 81,000 clones, approximately 86% of them seen once. Specimen: peripheral blood. Receptor source: a woman in her sixties or seventies with acute or convalescent COVID-19.

J is TRBJ2-7 and V is TRBV2, with 9 bases that match TRBD1. V gave up 6 bases and J gave up 5 bases; unmatched junction bases: 8. The CDR3 runs 14 residues. From germline, CDR1 is SNHLY and CDR2 FYNNEI. Written as DNA, the CDR3 is TGTGCCAGCAGAGGGACAGGGAGGTTGAACGAGCAGTACTTC. This translates into CASRGTGRLNEQYF.

The genes are TRBV19 and TRBJ1-1, with 7 bases matching TRBD1. The V and J ends lost 7 bases and 5 bases, in that order; junction bases with no gene match: 7. The CDR3 is made up of 13 amino acids. Looked up from germline, CDR1 is LNHDA and CDR2 is SQIVND (reference sequence). CDR3 amino acids: CASTPDRVTEAFF. DNA for the CDR3: TGTGCCAGTACCCCCGACAGGGTAACTGAAGCTTTCTTT.

CDR3 coding DNA: TGTGCCAGCAGTCTACAGGGGAATCAGCCCCAGCATTTT. Translation: CASSLQGNQPQHF. The J gene is TRBJ1-5, the V gene TRBV6-2 or TRBV6-3, with 7 bases aligning to TRBD1. The CDR3 contains 13 residues. The trim removed 5 bases at V and 4 bases at J, leaving 2 bases unmatched. Germline CDR1 is MNHEY and CDR2 is SVGEGT.

The V and J genes are TRBV14 and TRBJ1-5; 8 nucleotides align to TRBD1. CDR3 size: 14 residues. V shed 4 bases and J 6 bases; nucleotides not matched to a gene: 5. From germline, CDR1 is SGHDN and CDR2 FVKESK. This CDR3 is CASSPPDRAQPQHF. CDR3 nucleotides: TGTGCCAGCAGCCCTCCGGACAGGGCTCAGCCCCAGCATTTT.

The chain joins TRBV28 to TRBJ2-4; TRBD2 matches 9 bases. The germline gives CDR1 MDHEN, CDR2 SYDVKM. This CDR3 spans 17 amino acids. The junction had 9 bases not matched to a gene; V was cut back by 5 bases and J by 1 base. The CDR3 bases are TGTGCCAGCAGTAAAGTGGGACTAGCTAACGCCAAAAACATTCAGTACTTC. Amino acids: CASSKVGLANAKNIQYF.

The chain links TRBV29-1 to TRBJ2-5, with D perhaps matching TRBD2 (5 bases). CDR3 length equals 15 residues. Germline V lookup: CDR1 SQVTM, CDR2 ANQGSEA. V lost 7 bases and J lost 5, with 23 bases in between. The CDR3 loop reads CSGKPSGAVGETQYF. The CDR3 DNA reads as TGCAGCGGAAAACCCAGCGGAGCCGTGGGGGAGACCCAGTACTTC.

V gene TRBV11-2 combines with J gene TRBJ1-2; 9 bases match TRBD1. V was clipped by 1 base and J by 8 bases; unmatched bases: 11. CDR1 is SGHAT, CDR2 FQNNGV, per germline. This CDR3 has 16 residues. The CDR3 DNA follows: TGTGCCAGCAGCTTAGTGGGACAGGGTTTCCACGGGGGCTACACCTTC. Translation gives CASSLVGQGFHGGYTF.

The V and J genes are TRBV5-4 and TRBJ1-2; TRBD1 agrees at 9 bases. This CDR3 has 13 amino acids. Germline V gene data show CDR1 as SGHNT and CDR2 as YYREEE (reference sequence). With V trimmed by 4 bases and J by 7 bases, 5 bases remained unmatched. The CDR3 DNA follows: TGTGCCAGCAGCCCCTGGACAGGGGCTGGCTACACCTTC. This translates into CASSPWTGAGYTF.

The chain is built from TRBV6-6 and TRBJ1-2, with 8 bases aligning to TRBD1. This CDR3 region has 14 residues. The trim removed 6 bases at V and 4 bases at J, leaving 7 bases unmatched. Germline V CDR1 and CDR2: MNHNY, SVGAGI (reference sequence). CDR3 bases: TGTGCCAGCAGGTGGACAGGGAGGCCCTATGGCTACACCTTC. This translates into CASRWTGRPYGYTF.

This clone has only one observation. V usage is TRBV6-2 or TRBV6-3 and J usage is TRBJ2-7, with 12 bases lining up with TRBD1. The ends lost 1 base at V and 7 bases at J; junction bases unmatched: 5. Germline lookup yields CDR1 MNHEY and CDR2 SVGEGT. The CDR3 spans 15 residues. The CDR3 region has the DNA TGTGCCAGCAGTTACTTGGGACAGGGGGCTGAGGAGCAGTACTTC. As protein: CASSYLGQGAEEQYF.

The chain couples TRBV7-9 to TRBJ1-2, with 9 bases lining up with TRBD1. J lost 2 bases, V lost 4 bases, and 11 bases had no gene match. This CDR3 has 17 residues. The germline CDR1 and CDR2 sequences are SEHNR and FQNEAQ (reference sequence). This chain's CDR3 is CASSYTAGQGKNYGYTF. The CDR3 DNA sequence: TGTGCCAGCAGCTATACCGCGGGACAGGGAAAGAACTATGGCTACACCTTC.

About this clone: At one of its ends the junction is not consistent with the germline gene, which may arise from a read error. This chain uses TRBV7-2 with TRBJ2-1; TRBD2 is a possible D gene (5 bases). Per germline, CDR1 SGHTA and CDR2 FQGNSA. The CDR3 extends over 13 amino acids. DNA for the CDR3: TGTGCCAGCAGCTTAGCGATAACAGCGGAGCCGTTCTTC. Translating it yields CASSLAITAEPFF.

V is TRBV4-3 and J is TRBJ2-7; tentative D call: TRBD2 (7 bases). Trimming took 1 base from V and 6 from J, leaving 16 bases between them. The CDR3 totals 15 residues. The germline V gene encodes CDR1 LGHNA and CDR2 YSLEER. The CDR3 DNA is TGCGCCAGCAGCCAAGGGAGGACAGTAGCGGGCGAGCAGTACTTC. As protein: CASSQGRTVAGEQYF.

J is TRBJ1-2 and V is TRBV4-1; perhaps TRBD1 as D (6 bases). The CDR3 spans 15 residues. Germline V CDR1 and CDR2: MGHRA, YSYEKL. Between the trimmed V and J ends, which lost 1 base and 7 bases, there was a span of 16 bases. The CDR3 sequence: CASSQVPGERRGYTF. The CDR3 nucleotides are TGCGCCAGCAGCCAAGTCCCAGGGGAAAGACGTGGCTACACCTTC.

The chain recombines TRBV3-1 (or the pseudogene TRBV3-2) with TRBJ2-3; a possible D gene is TRBD2 (5 bases). V was pared by 4 bases and J by 7 bases, with 21 bases between. The CDR3 loop spans 16 amino acids. Germline loops: CDR1 LGHDT, CDR2 YNNKEL (reference sequence). The CDR3 DNA sequence: TGTGCCAGCAGCCGGACTCCCTCCTCCGCCGTAAATACGCAGTATTTT. This encodes CASSRTPSSAVNTQYF.

The chain combines TRBV12-3 or TRBV12-4 with TRBJ2-3; D is ambiguous. With 7 bases removed from V and 2 bases from J, the gap between germline ends came to 7 bases. The CDR3 runs 12 residues. CDR3: CASTRVTDTQYF. In DNA, the CDR3 is TGTGCCAGCACCCGCGTCACAGATACGCAGTATTTT.

CDR3 nucleotide sequence: TGTGCCAGCAGTTTGGACAGGGACCAAGAGACCCAGTACTTC. Protein product: CASSLDRDQETQYF. The chain is built from TRBV7-3 and TRBJ2-5, with 8 bases that match TRBD1. CDR3 length equals 14 residues. J lost 0 bases, V lost 6 bases, and 3 bases had no gene match. Looked up from germline, CDR1 is SGHTA and CDR2 is FQGTGA.